The sequence of this TCR beta chain was determined in a study of T cell responses to AZD1222 COVID-19 vaccine. General observations from the study: In all cases, repertoires were sampled only after the peak T cell response. Spike-specific TCR breadth and depth grew following two AZD1222 doses. Donors were mostly white British, more females; clonal diversity possibly underestimated. Targeting of unmutated variant regions was reportedly seen in nearly half of spike-specific TCRs.

V was shortened by 3 bases and J by 1 base, with 10 bases between the two germline ends. Per germline, CDR1 WNHNN and CDR2 SYGVQD (reference sequence). This CDR3 has 14 residues. Turning to this clone: Its antigen remains unknown.

Libraries were prepared by immunoSEQ multiplex PCR; TCRdb keeps only in-frame clonotypes and omits some of them. The sample has 130,000 to 150,000 clones, around nine tenths seen once. The sequence came from an adult in good health. The chain is built from TRBV10-1 and TRBJ2-7; D perhaps matches TRBD2 (5 bases). The sequenced sample was peripheral blood, obtained on day 0 of MenACWY control vaccination. The CDR3 nucleotides read TGCGCCAGCAGTGACTCTAGCAGTTCCTACGAGCAGTACTTC. Its protein is CASSDSSSSYEQYF.